This passage covers 32 T cell receptor beta chains from one sample sequenced in a study of a mutant IDH1 vaccine in newly diagnosed glioma. The method was immunoSEQ multiplex PCR; TCRdb's version includes in-frame clones alone and lacks a portion of them. The sample contains 110,000 or so clones, roughly 90% of which appear only once. The antigens these receptors bind are not known. Time point noted: week 11, during vaccination. Vaccine doses each comprised 300 ug of mutant IDH1 20-mer peptide, with topical imiquimod. The sample consisted of PBMCs, taken from a glioma patient whose treatment included an IDH1 peptide vaccine. The source of these receptors is a woman aged 45 to 65 with glioma.

The chain recombines TRBV10-3 with TRBJ1-3; 8 nucleotides align to TRBD1. This CDR3 has 15 amino acids. Germline CDR1 is ENHRY and CDR2 is SYGVKD. V lost 6 bases and J lost 0; bases outside the gene matches: 4. CDR3 DNA: TGTGCCATCAGGGGACAGGACCTCTCTGGAAACACCATATATTTT. This translates into CAIRGQDLSGNTIYF.

V is TRBV9 and J is TRBJ2-1, with a weak D call TRBD1 (5 bases). This CDR3 contains 13 residues. The V gene's germline CDR1 is SGDLS and CDR2 YYNGEE. With 3 bases removed from V and 5 bases from J, the gap between germline ends came to 9 bases. This chain's CDR3 is CASSAIRDNEQFF. The DNA for the CDR3 is TGTGCCAGCAGCGCGATCAGGGACAATGAGCAGTTCTTC.

This chain uses TRBV11-2 with TRBJ2-1, with D perhaps TRBD1 or TRBD2 (5 bases each). V was cut by 0 bases and J by 10 bases, with 16 bases left in between. The germline gives CDR1 SGHAT, CDR2 FQNNGV. This CDR3 region has 15 residues. CDR3 nucleotides: TGTGCCAGCAGCTTAGATCGGGTCAGGGCGGGCGAGCAGTTCTTC. The encoded protein is CASSLDRVRAGEQFF.

The rearrangement joins TRBV29-1 to TRBJ2-1, with TRBD1 identical over 9 bases. This CDR3 region has 13 residues. Germline loops: CDR1 SQVTM, CDR2 ANQGSEA. CDR3 region: CSQPGQGANEQFF. Written as DNA, the CDR3 is TGCAGTCAACCGGGACAGGGAGCCAATGAGCAGTTCTTC.

This chain joins TRBV18 and TRBJ2-5; D gene unclear. The CDR3 has 13 residues. Germline assignment: CDR1 KGHSH and CDR2 LQKENI. The germline V and J ends were trimmed by 3 bases and 1 base, with 6 bases remaining between them. The CDR3 sequence is CASSPRGQETQYF. The CDR3 DNA reads TGTGCCAGCTCACCCAGAGGCCAAGAGACCCAGTACTTC.

The CDR3 loop reads CASSQIQRNNQPQHF. The CDR3 DNA reads as TGTGCCAGCAGCCAAATTCAGAGGAACAATCAGCCCCAGCATTTT. V gene TRBV6-6 combines with J gene TRBJ1-5; D call uncertain. Trimming removed 6 bases at V and 3 bases at J, with 15 bases between. This CDR3 contains 15 residues. Germline V gives CDR1 MNHNY, CDR2 SVGAGI (reference sequence).

The gene calls are TRBV5-1 and TRBJ2-7; D may be TRBD1 or TRBD2 (5 bases each). Deletions cut 3 bases from V and 4 bases from J, with 17 bases between. CDR1 and CDR2 (germline): SGHRS, YFSETQ. The CDR3 runs 15 residues. The CDR3 DNA reads as TGCGCCAGCAGCTCAAGAGGGGAGTTGGTTTACGAGCAGTACTTC. Its protein product is CASSSRGELVYEQYF.

The CDR3 DNA sequence: TGTGCCAGCAGTTTAACAGGGCCCACTGAAGCTTTCTTT. This translates into CASSLTGPTEAFF. The chain links TRBV28 to TRBJ1-1, with TRBD1 as a possible D gene (6 bases). From germline, CDR1 is MDHEN and CDR2 SYDVKM. The CDR3 consists of 13 residues. Trimming cost V 2 bases and J 4 bases, with 8 bases left between them.

V is TRBV7-2 and J is TRBJ2-7, with 8 bases fitting TRBD2. V gave up 5 bases and J gave up 7 bases; unmatched junction bases: 10. Germline V gene data show CDR1 as SGHTA and CDR2 as FQGNSA. The CDR3 contains 14 residues. For the CDR3, the DNA is TGTGCCAGCAGCAATCCTCCGGGGGGGCAAGAGCAGTACTTC. This translates into CASSNPPGGQEQYF.

This chain uses TRBV5-1 with TRBJ2-1; 7 nucleotides match TRBD1. Looked up from germline, CDR1 is SGHRS and CDR2 is YFSETQ. The CDR3 consists of 15 residues. The trim removed 7 bases at V and 3 bases at J, leaving 10 bases unmatched. The CDR3 here is CASRLVGQIYNEQFF. CDR3 nucleotides: TGCGCCAGCCGCCTGGTGGGACAGATCTACAATGAGCAGTTCTTC.

J is TRBJ1-6 and V is TRBV30; 8 bases agree with TRBD1. The CDR3 consists of 17 residues. V lost 2 bases and J lost 10; bases outside the gene matches: 16. Germline CDR1 reads GTSNPN; CDR2 reads SVGIG (reference sequence). CDR3 in amino acids: CAWSLERAGGLQSPLHF. The CDR3 coding sequence is TGTGCCTGGAGTTTGGAGAGGGCAGGGGGCCTGCAGTCACCCCTCCACTTT.

This chain links TRBV28 with TRBJ1-2, with D hard to call. The CDR3 has 11 amino acids. Trimming left V 10 bases short and J 4 bases short, with 10 bases between. From germline, CDR1 is MDHEN and CDR2 SYDVKM. CDR3 in DNA: TGTGCCACCTTATCGACCTATGGCTACACCTTC. This sequence encodes CATLSTYGYTF.

The chain has TRBV6-6 and TRBJ2-1, with 11 bases aligning to TRBD2. The germline V gene encodes CDR1 MNHNY and CDR2 SVGAGI (reference sequence). With V trimmed by 9 bases and J by 5 bases, 12 bases remained unmatched. The CDR3 runs 16 residues. CDR3 coding DNA: TGTGCCAGTTACCTAGCGGGAGGCTACGGTGACAATGAGCAGTTCTTC. Residues: CASYLAGGYGDNEQFF.

The CDR3 sequence: CASRLRRHSNQPQHF. DNA for the CDR3: TGTGCCAGCAGACTCAGGCGGCATAGCAATCAGCCCCAGCATTTT. This chain connects TRBV6-5 to TRBJ1-5; D is uncertain. V shed 6 bases and J shed 0 bases, with 12 bases lying between them. Germline V gives CDR1 MNHEY, CDR2 SVGAGI. This CDR3 is 15 amino acids long.

The chain links TRBV29-1 to TRBJ2-5; D remains unclear. With the DNA end fitting TRBJ2-7 better, the J assignment may be wrong. The CDR3 has 11 amino acids. Germline lookup yields CDR1 SQVTM and CDR2 ANQGSEA. The CDR3 bases are TGCAGCGTTGACGAGTCCTACGAGCAGTACTTC. Translating it yields CSVDESYEQYF.

This clone came up a few times. The V gene is TRBV7-9, the J gene TRBJ1-1; tentative D call: TRBD1 (6 bases). This CDR3 comprises 15 residues. The V end lost 6 bases, the J end lost 1 base, and 15 bases lay between the germline ends. CDR1 is SEHNR, CDR2 FQNEAQ, per germline (reference sequence). CDR3 amino acids: CASRPNREKNTEAFF. CDR3 in DNA: TGTGCCAGCAGACCCAACAGGGAGAAGAACACTGAAGCTTTCTTT.

V is TRBV7-9 and J is TRBJ1-2; D gene unclear. With 2 bases removed from V and 6 bases from J, the gap between germline ends came to 19 bases. The CDR3 loop spans 16 amino acids. Per the germline V gene, CDR1 is SEHNR and CDR2 is FQNEAQ (reference sequence). Here the CDR3 DNA reads TGTGCCAGCAGCTTAAAAATACGCCGGGTGGATGATGGCTACACCTTC. As protein: CASSLKIRRVDDGYTF.

The CDR3 sequence: CASSVGGLAYEQYF. CDR3 coding DNA: TGTGCCAGCAGCGTAGGTGGACTAGCCTACGAGCAGTACTTC. The J gene is TRBJ2-7, the V gene TRBV9; 7 positions match TRBD2. This CDR3 region has 14 residues. The V gene end was trimmed by 0 bases and the J gene end by 2 bases; junction bases not matched to a gene: 2. The germline CDR1 and CDR2 sequences are SGDLS and YYNGEE.

The chain employs TRBV5-1 and TRBJ2-7; no reliable D call. V was trimmed by 6 bases and J by 0 bases, leaving 10 bases between them. The CDR3 extends over 13 amino acids. In germline, CDR1 is SGHRS, CDR2 YFSETQ. The CDR3: CASMEPGSYEQYF. Written as DNA, the CDR3 is TGCGCCAGCATGGAGCCCGGCTCCTACGAGCAGTACTTC. Drawing the rest from reference TRBV5-1 and TRBJ2-7, the complete variable domain is KAGVTQTPRYLIKTRGQQVTLSCSPISGHRSVSWYQQTPGQGLQFLFEYFSETQRNKGNFPGRFSGRQFSNSRSEMNVSTLELGDSALYLCASMEPGSYEQYFGPGTRLTVT.

This clone appeared once. This chain uses TRBV2 with TRBJ2-7; 9 bases align to TRBD2. The CDR3 loop spans 15 amino acids. V lost 5 bases, J lost 6 bases, and 11 bases stayed unmatched. Looked up from germline, CDR1 is SNHLY and CDR2 is FYNNEI. This chain's CDR3 is CASSQLWAGGPEQYF. The CDR3 DNA follows: TGTGCCAGCAGTCAGCTTTGGGCGGGAGGGCCCGAGCAGTACTTC.

The chain has TRBV4-1 and TRBJ2-7, with D perhaps TRBD2 (6 bases). Between the trimmed V and J ends, which lost 5 bases and 2 bases, there was a span of 16 bases. This CDR3 is built from 15 residues. CDR1 and CDR2 (germline): MGHRA, YSYEKL. In DNA form, the CDR3 reads TGCGCCAGCAGCTCCTCCGGGACTGACACCTACGAGCAGTACTTC. Residues: CASSSSGTDTYEQYF.

The V call is TRBV28, the J call TRBJ1-2; maybe TRBD1 (5 bases). The CDR3 length is 15 residues. V dropped 3 bases and J dropped 1 base, with 12 bases sitting between them. Germline V gene lookup returns CDR1 MDHEN and CDR2 SYDVKM. CDR3 residues: CASSLSWGGNYGYTF. The CDR3 DNA reads as TGTGCCAGCAGTTTGAGTTGGGGGGGTAACTATGGCTACACCTTC.

The CDR3 nucleotides read TGTGCCATCAGCAGGGACCAAGAGACCCAGTACTTC. It translates to CAISRDQETQYF. The genes are TRBV10-3 and TRBJ2-5; a weak D match, TRBD1 (5 bases). Between the trimmed V and J ends, which lost 6 bases and 0 bases, there was a span of 5 bases. The CDR3 totals 12 residues. Germline CDR1 is ENHRY and CDR2 is SYGVKD.

The chain has TRBV7-3 and TRBJ1-1; tentative D call: TRBD1 (5 bases). This CDR3 contains 12 residues. The V gene's germline CDR1 is SGHTA and CDR2 FQGTGA. V was trimmed by 5 bases and J by 8 bases, leaving 12 bases between them. The CDR3 spells CASSTGRLEAFF. DNA of the CDR3: TGTGCCAGCAGCACAGGACGGTTAGAAGCTTTCTTT.

The chain has TRBV7-9 and TRBJ2-1; maybe TRBD2 (6 bases). CDR3 length equals 16 residues. With 0 bases removed from V and 4 bases from J, the gap between germline ends came to 13 bases. Germline CDR1 and CDR2: SEHNR and FQNEAQ (reference sequence). The CDR3 DNA follows: TGTGCCAGCAGCTTAGCGCGGGGAATTCGGTACAATGAGCAGTTCTTC. It encodes CASSLARGIRYNEQFF.

This chain links TRBV30 with TRBJ2-4; weak D call: TRBD2 (6 bases). The length of the CDR3 is 11 residues. Germline loops: CDR1 GTSNPN, CDR2 SVGIG (reference sequence). Trimming took 5 bases from V and 7 from J, leaving 9 bases between them. The CDR3 sequence: CAWVEGNIQYF. The CDR3 DNA follows: TGTGCCTGGGTGGAGGGGAACATTCAGTACTTC.

CDR3 sequence: CSVEGGGTYEQYF. In nucleotides, the CDR3 is TGCAGCGTTGAAGGAGGGGGTACCTACGAGCAGTACTTC. The V and J genes are TRBV29-1 and TRBJ2-7; a weak D match, TRBD1 (6 bases). The CDR3 sequence is 13 residues long. The ends were cut back, 1 base at V and 2 bases at J, with 9 bases in the middle. Germline CDR1 SQVTM, CDR2 ANQGSEA.

This chain joins TRBV15 and TRBJ2-1; a weak D match, TRBD2 (6 bases). CDR3 length: 15 residues. V lost 3 bases and J lost 6, with 15 bases in between. Germline loops: CDR1 LNHNV, CDR2 YYDKDF (reference sequence). The DNA of the CDR3 is TGTGCCACCAGCAGCGTCCTGGGGACTCCCAATGAGCAGTTCTTC. Translated: CATSSVLGTPNEQFF.

The chain employs TRBV6-6 and TRBJ2-7; D tentatively reads TRBD1 or TRBD2 (6 bases each). CDR1 and CDR2 (germline): MNHNY, SVGAGI (reference sequence). V lost 10 bases, J lost 5 bases, and 18 bases lay in between. The CDR3 is made up of 13 amino acids. Here the CDR3 DNA reads TGTGCCACTCGTGCCGGGGGCGAGGACGAGCAGTACTTC. This sequence encodes CATRAGGEDEQYF.

The chain uses TRBV28 and TRBJ1-1; possible D gene TRBD1, 5 bases. V gave up 6 bases and J gave up 1 base, with 12 bases separating them. CDR1 and CDR2 (germline): MDHEN, SYDVKM. The CDR3 is 14 amino acids. CDR3 nucleotide sequence: TGTGCCAGCAGGCAGGGTGGAGGGAACACTGAAGCTTTCTTT. Protein sequence: CASRQGGGNTEAFF.

This clone was seen just once. The chain combines TRBV6-1 with TRBJ1-5; D may be TRBD1 (5 bases). This CDR3 has 15 amino acids. Germline V gene lookup returns CDR1 MNHNS and CDR2 SASEGT. Trimming cost V 5 bases and J 8 bases, with 19 bases left between them. For the CDR3, the DNA is TGTGCCAGCAGTCCTAGGGGACGCCGGTGGGAGCCCCAGCATTTT. Translating it yields CASSPRGRRWEPQHF.

Turning to this clone: Relative to the germline gene, one junction end is altered; a read error may explain this. The CDR3 nucleotides read TGCGCCAGCAGCTTGGATCCAGGGGGCTCCAACGAGCAGTACTTC. It specifies CASSLDPGGSNEQYF. This chain links TRBV5-1 with TRBJ2-7; 8 nucleotides align to TRBD1. The CDR3 contains 15 residues. Germline CDR1 and CDR2: SGHRS and YFSETQ.